This record concerns one TCR beta chain sequence. The target of this receptor is not known. No base qualities exist here, and no much larger clone lies one base off it. The immunoSEQ Assay, a bias-controlled multiplex PCR, was used to amplify TCRbeta CDR3 regions from genomic DNA. The authors processed their data as follows. The number of nucleated cells in each sample was estimated by amplification of reference gene primers within the assay. To quantify the absolute abundance of each unique TCRbeta CDR3 rearrangement, sequence reads were collapsed and filtered. For each sample, productive Simpson clonality was calculated as the square root of Simpson's diversity index across productive rearrangements. TCRdb retrieved this table from immuneACCESS and kept in-frame rearrangements only. Not all clones are present; in checked studies, unresolved V genes account for under half, and no reason is known for the remainder. V, J and clone size derive from that table, while D and trimming were established from the DNA sequence. The table for this sample lists about 22,000 clones; less than 95% of them were counted only once. Less than 3% of the sample comes from the top ten.

The collaborating institutions used their own protocols to collect whole blood in K2EDTA tubes. Collaborator samples were shipped for TCRbeta analysis as frozen whole blood, isolated PBMCs, or DNA extracted from either sample type. This entry is derived from a study of blood T cell repertoires in COVID-19 (dated by TCRdb to 2018 to 2021). About the investigation overall: Collaborator samples came from the United States, Italy and Spain and covered acute and convalescent phases of COVID-19. The prospective study material was composed of cDNA or gDNA derived from T cells, B-cell-depleted T cells, or PBMCs. The dataset comprised deeply sampled blood TCRbeta repertoires from subjects exposed to, actively infected with, or recovered from COVID-19. A freely available public database, intended as a resource for researchers studying the immune response to SARS-CoV-2, is where the repertoires were released. The samples were drawn from the first 160 participants of the ongoing ImmuneRACE study and from more than 1,000 subjects provided by 6 global collaborators. Nearly every sample came with metadata listing a de-identified subject ID, COVID-19 status, age in years and sex. Where available, HLA class I and class II types were taken from metadata supplied by the sample provider and were not determined by assay-based typing. General study outcomes and caveats: The quantity of clinical and demographic metadata differed by source and by participant and was supplied without curation.

The CDR3, cysteine through phenylalanine, is 15 amino acids long. This entry keeps only the CDR3 DNA: 45 bases, framed from base 1. V is pared back by 7 bases and J by 5 bases, with 20 bases lying between the germline termini. CDR1 and CDR2 (MNHEY, SMNVEV) derive from the germline V gene (reference sequence). Sequenced material: peripheral blood. The sequence came from a man between 65 and 80 years old with acute or convalescent COVID-19. The rearrangement joined TRBV27 to TRBJ1-2; a tentative D match to TRBD1 spans 5 bases. The DNA sequence reads TGTGCCAGCAAATGGCTAGATGGGGGAGGGTATGGCTACACCTTC. This yields the protein CASKWLDGGGYGYTF.